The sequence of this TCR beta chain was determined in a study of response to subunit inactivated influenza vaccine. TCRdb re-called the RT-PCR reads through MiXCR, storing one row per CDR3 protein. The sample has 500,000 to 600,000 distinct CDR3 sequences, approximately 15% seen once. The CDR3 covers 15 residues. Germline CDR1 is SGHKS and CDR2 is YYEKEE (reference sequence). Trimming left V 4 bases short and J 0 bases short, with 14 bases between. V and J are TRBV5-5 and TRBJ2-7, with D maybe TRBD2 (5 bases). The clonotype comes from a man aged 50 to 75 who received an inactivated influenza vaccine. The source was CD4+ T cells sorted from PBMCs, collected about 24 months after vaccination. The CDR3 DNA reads TGTGCCAGCAGCGATGTCCCTCGGGGCTCCTACGAGCAGTACTTC. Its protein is CASSDVPRGSYEQYF.